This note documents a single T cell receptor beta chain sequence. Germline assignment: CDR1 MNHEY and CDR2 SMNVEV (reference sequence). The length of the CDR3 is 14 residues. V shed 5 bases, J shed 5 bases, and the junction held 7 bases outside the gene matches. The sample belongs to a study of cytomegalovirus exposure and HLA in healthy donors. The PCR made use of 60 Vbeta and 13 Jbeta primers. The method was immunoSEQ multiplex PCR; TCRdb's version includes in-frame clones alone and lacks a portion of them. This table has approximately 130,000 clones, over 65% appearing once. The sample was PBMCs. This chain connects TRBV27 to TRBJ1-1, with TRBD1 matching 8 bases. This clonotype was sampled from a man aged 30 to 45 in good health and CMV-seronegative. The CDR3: CASSPRTGWTEAFF. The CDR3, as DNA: TGTGCCAGCAGTCCACGGACAGGGTGGACTGAAGCTTTCTTT.